Listed below are T cell receptor beta chains from one sample, sequenced in a study of CD8+CD57+ T cells in acquired aplastic anemia. Each CDR3 protein is one row after TCRdb ran MiXCR on the reads. The data contain 15,000 to 20,000 distinct CDR3 sequences, 37% of them seen just once; the ten biggest clones take up 80% to 90%. The sample consisted of CD8+CD57+ T cells sorted from PBMCs. These receptors originate from a human donor with aplastic anemia. CDR3s include the opening cysteine and the closing phenylalanine or tryptophan. A D gene is named only where the DNA matches it firmly. Only some rows state a clone size, as once, few, many or a class for expanded clones.

D,size,J,V,CDR3,DNA
TRBD1,.,TRBJ2-7,TRBV5-4,CASSSGQGLYEQYF,TGTGCCAGCAGCTCGGGACAGGGACTCTACGAGCAGTACTTC
.,few,TRBJ2-5,TRBV5-8,CASSPEGIETQYF,TGTGCCAGCAGCCCGGAGGGGATCGAGACCCAGTACTTC
TRBD1,.,TRBJ2-2,TRBV12-3/TRBV12-4,CASSLQGATGELFF,TGTGCCAGCAGTTTACAGGGGGCGACCGGGGAGCTGTTTTTT
.,many,TRBJ1-1,TRBV7-2,CASSRQNTEAFF,TGTGCCAGCAGCCGACAAAACACTGAAGCTTTCTTT
TRBD2,few,TRBJ2-3,TRBV20-1,CSAREADTPVSGTRGTDTQYF,TGCAGTGCTAGAGAAGCAGATACCCCCGTTAGCGGGACGCGGGGCACAGATACGCAGTATTTT
TRBD2,.,TRBJ2-2,TRBV2,CASRGEVTGELFF,TGTGCCAGCCGGGGGGAGGTCACCGGGGAGCTGTTTTTT
.,.,TRBJ1-2,TRBV4-2,CASSQDLERPGYTF,TGTGCCAGCAGCCAAGATCTGGAGCGCCCCGGCTACACCTTC
TRBD2,.,TRBJ2-7,TRBV29-1,CSVEGLAGAIYNEQYF,TGCAGCGTTGAAGGACTAGCGGGAGCAATCTACAATGAGCAGTACTTC
TRBD2,few,TRBJ2-3,TRBV9,CASSVGLGLAGGDTQYF,TGTGCCAGCAGCGTAGGTCTTGGGCTAGCCGGGGGGGATACGCAGTATTTT
.,.,TRBJ2-2,TRBV24-1,CATSSAGEDTGELSF,TGTGCCACCAGTTCGGCAGGGGAGGACACCGGGGAGCTGTCTTTT
.,.,TRBJ2-5,TRBV11-2,CASRYRALEETQYF,TGTGCCAGCAGGTACCGGGCCCTGGAGGAGACCCAGTACTTC
.,.,TRBJ2-3,TRBV20-1,CSARLDESTDTQYF,TGCAGTGCTAGGCTAGATGAGAGCACAGATACGCAGTATTTT
TRBD1,few,TRBJ1-2,TRBV10-3,CAISPTRQGDDYGYTF,TGTGCCATCTCCCCAACCAGGCAGGGGGACGACTATGGCTACACCTTC
.,.,TRBJ2-7,TRBV14,CASSQAGDGSYEQYF,TGTGCCAGCAGCCAAGCAGGGGATGGGAGCTACGAGCAGTACTTC
.,.,TRBJ2-5,TRBV5-5,CASSLEPSQETQYF,TGTGCCAGCAGCTTGGAGCCCTCCCAAGAGACCCAGTACTTC
TRBD1,.,TRBJ2-1,TRBV15,CATSSSRSGQGFSEQFF,TGTGCCACCAGCAGCTCCAGGTCGGGACAGGGGTTCTCTGAGCAGTTCTTC
.,few,TRBJ2-3,TRBV5-4,CASRQIGGATDTQYF,TGTGCCAGCAGGCAGATTGGGGGGGCTACAGATACGCAGTATTTT
TRBD1,.,TRBJ1-2,TRBV5-5,CASSWDRGYGYTF,TGTGCCAGCAGCTGGGACAGGGGATATGGCTACACCTTC
.,many,TRBJ1-3,TRBV29-1,CSALDRTHHIYF,TGCAGCGCCCTAGACAGGACACACCATATATATTTT
TRBD1,many,TRBJ2-7,TRBV20-1,CSASLDRVAYEQYF,TGCAGTGCTAGCCTTGACAGGGTTGCCTACGAGCAGTACTTC
TRBD1,many,TRBJ1-3,TRBV5-1,CASSLDRGSGNTIYF,TGCGCCAGCAGCTTGGACAGGGGCTCTGGAAACACCATATATTTT
TRBD2,.,TRBJ2-1,TRBV7-8,CALGGGAYNEQFF,TGTGCCTTGGGGGGAGGGGCTTACAATGAGCAGTTCTTC
.,few,TRBJ2-2,TRBV7-9,CASSFLETGEPFF,TGTGCCAGCAGCTTCCTAGAGACCGGGGAGCCGTTTTTT
TRBD1,once,TRBJ1-2,TRBV10-3,CASSDFRGLGSNYGYTF,TGTGCCAGCAGTGACTTTAGGGGGCTGGGGTCTAACTATGGCTACACCTTC
TRBD1,few,TRBJ1-5,TRBV7-3,CASSGGTDSNQPQHF,TGTGCCAGCAGCGGTGGGACAGATAGCAATCAGCCCCAGCATTTT
.,.,TRBJ2-3,TRBV20-1,CSARDRYADTQYF,TGCAGTGCTAGAGATCGGTACGCAGATACGCAGTATTTT
.,many,TRBJ2-7,TRBV6-1,CATRTASYEQYF,TGTGCCACCCGGACAGCCTCCTACGAGCAGTACTTC
TRBD2,many,TRBJ2-7,TRBV10-3,CAISVDAGGPYEQYF,TGTGCCATCAGTGTTGATGCGGGAGGGCCTTACGAGCAGTACTTC
.,.,TRBJ2-1,TRBV18,CASSPVDGSGIYNEQFF,TGTGCCAGCTCACCAGTAGACGGGTCAGGGATATACAATGAGCAGTTCTTC
.,many,TRBJ1-1,TRBV11-2,CASSTLGTEAFF,TGTGCCAGCAGCACCTTAGGAACTGAAGCTTTCTTT
.,.,TRBJ2-7,TRBV20-1,CSAREGFSSYEQYF,TGCAGTGCTAGAGAGGGTTTTAGCTCCTACGAGCAGTACTTC
.,few,TRBJ1-1,TRBV20-1,CSAARGAEVEAFF,TGCAGTGCCGCTCGGGGGGCGGAGGTTGAAGCTTTCTTT
.,.,TRBJ1-2,TRBV2,CASSPGIGYGYTF,TGTGCCAGCAGTCCGGGTATAGGCTATGGCTACACCTTC
.,many,TRBJ2-1,TRBV5-5,CASWDHVSSNEQFF,TGTGCCAGCTGGGACCACGTCAGTAGCAATGAGCAGTTCTTC
.,few,TRBJ2-3,TRBV2,CASRPDTYTQYF,TGTGCCAGCAGACCTGACACCTATACGCAGTATTTT
TRBD1,.,TRBJ1-5,TRBV20-1,CSARPHPTGGNQPQHF,TGCAGTGCTAGACCACACCCGACAGGGGGCAACCAGCCCCAGCATTTT
.,.,TRBJ2-7,TRBV5-5,CASSDLGRISYEQYF,TGTGCCAGCAGCGATTTGGGGCGAATCTCCTACGAGCAGTACTTC
TRBD1,few,TRBJ2-7,TRBV5-6,CASSSWDSSYEQYF,TGTGCCAGCAGCTCCTGGGACAGCTCCTACGAGCAGTACTTC
TRBD2,many,TRBJ2-2,TRBV7-9,CASSPRDYVTGELFF,TGTGCCAGCAGCCCCCGGGACTACGTCACCGGGGAGCTGTTTTTT
TRBD2,many,TRBJ2-2,TRBV11-2,CASSLEPGLGAGELFF,TGTGCCAGCAGCTTAGAGCCGGGACTAGGCGCCGGGGAGCTGTTTTTT
.,.,TRBJ2-1,TRBV9,CASSVGGMGNEQFF,TGTGCCAGCAGCGTAGGAGGGATGGGTAATGAGCAGTTCTTC